This TCR beta chain appears in the sequencing data of a study of T-cell reconstitution after alpha-beta-depleted transplantation in children. This clonotype was seen many times. Unique molecular identifiers were used in preparing the TCRbeta library. TCRdb re-analysed the PCR reads in MiXCR, keeping a single row per CDR3 protein. Found here are about 400,000 distinct CDR3 sequences, roughly 22% of them singletons; the top ten hold over 3.5%. The origin of this receptor is a human donor who donated a stem cell graft to a child with acute myeloid leukemia. Sequenced here: PBMCs from the stem cell graft donor, sampled from the stem cell graft.

The CDR3 here is CSVVGLADQETQYF. DNA for the CDR3: TGCAGCGTGGTCGGACTAGCGGACCAAGAGACCCAGTACTTC. The chain employs TRBV29-1 and TRBJ2-5; 10 bases match TRBD2. This CDR3 spans 14 amino acids. Per germline, CDR1 SQVTM and CDR2 ANQGSEA. J was trimmed by 0 bases and V by 6 bases; bases with no gene match: 4.